The TCR beta chain under discussion was sequenced for a study of shared clonotypes between healthy human individuals. Study-wide background: A couple of women and a few men aged 18 to 49 made up the donors.

General observations from the study: Shared across a few donors were approximately 5% of the naive CD4 clonotypes. Sorted-subset sequencing, rarefaction showed, was incomplete despite large depth.

Turning to this clone: The antigen is not known.

Study processing details: Without quality scores, immunoSEQ junctional reads could not be filtered like full-length reads. Data came from immunoSEQ multiplex PCR; TCRdb stores just in-frame clones and leaves some out. Clone size and the V and J calls come from that table; the DNA yielded D and trimming. This sample has about 1,500,000 clones; roughly 96% occur once, and the top ten carry roughly 1.1%. Germline CDR1 is SGHNT and CDR2 is YENEEA. V lost 5 bases, J lost 2 bases, and 6 bases stayed unmatched. The CDR3 has 15 amino acids. Sequencing used naive CD4+ T cells sorted from blood. As to subset: CD45RA+ positively selected. V usage is TRBV11-3 and J usage is TRBJ2-5; 9 bases align to TRBD1. The clonotype was recovered from a man under 40 in good health. DNA of the CDR3: TGTGCCAGCAGCCATAGAGGGACAGGGCAAGAGACCCAGTACTTC. Its translation: CASSHRGTGQETQYF.